These T cell receptor beta chains were read from a single sample in a study of blood T cell repertoires in COVID-19. Generated by immunoSEQ multiplex PCR, the TCRdb table keeps only in-frame clones and is missing some. The table shows roughly 150,000 clones, with 79% occurring only once. The sequenced sample consisted of peripheral blood. These receptor sequences come from a woman aged 60 to 75 with COVID-19, enrolled during active disease. Both conserved end residues are trimmed from each CDR3.

v_gene: TRBV27; j_gene: TRBJ1-1; CDR3aa: ASRSGGGRAF
v_gene: TRBV3-1/TRBV3-2; j_gene: TRBJ1-5; CDR3aa: ASSLAGSNQPQH
v_gene: TRBV6-2/TRBV6-3; j_gene: TRBJ2-2; CDR3aa: ASSYTLTGVGGELF
v_gene: TRBV24-1; j_gene: TRBJ2-1; CDR3aa: ATSDLPLPSGSHNEQF
v_gene: TRBV15; j_gene: TRBJ2-7; CDR3aa: ATSRTGTSASYEQY
v_gene: TRBV7-9; j_gene: TRBJ2-7; CDR3aa: AILVANSYEQY
v_gene: TRBV3-1/TRBV3-2; j_gene: TRBJ2-3; CDR3aa: ASSSGRRGTDTQY
v_gene: TRBV5-4; j_gene: TRBJ1-6; CDR3aa: ASSLAARLSPLH
v_gene: TRBV27; j_gene: TRBJ2-1; CDR3aa: ASSLTSGSPLSSYNEQF
v_gene: TRBV28; j_gene: TRBJ2-5; CDR3aa: ASSFLPGLATGETQY
v_gene: TRBV3-1/TRBV3-2; j_gene: TRBJ2-3; CDR3aa: ASSHPGDRTDTQY
v_gene: TRBV28; j_gene: TRBJ2-5; CDR3aa: ASSSQGLAEETQY
v_gene: TRBV4-2; j_gene: TRBJ2-3; CDR3aa: ASSQSTSGGRTDTQY
v_gene: TRBV11-2; j_gene: TRBJ1-5; CDR3aa: ASSLGAGAGQPQH
v_gene: TRBV7-6; j_gene: TRBJ1-4; CDR3aa: ASSSSSGTGVEKLF
v_gene: TRBV6-5; j_gene: TRBJ1-5; CDR3aa: ASSSAGVHQPQH
v_gene: TRBV9; j_gene: TRBJ2-5; CDR3aa: ASSVETRGDQY
v_gene: TRBV29-1; j_gene: TRBJ2-5; CDR3aa: SVAPTGDKETQY
v_gene: TRBV27; j_gene: TRBJ2-1; CDR3aa: ASSPRFLTSSYNEQF
v_gene: TRBV27; j_gene: TRBJ2-1; CDR3aa: ASRMRPGDNSYNEQF
v_gene: TRBV20-1; j_gene: TRBJ2-7; CDR3aa: SASVSYEQY
v_gene: TRBV7-2; j_gene: TRBJ2-1; CDR3aa: ASNPGRFYNEQF
v_gene: TRBV10-2; j_gene: TRBJ2-7; CDR3aa: ASSVRGQVDIAAYEQY
v_gene: TRBV11-2; j_gene: TRBJ1-1; CDR3aa: ASSITGSEAF
v_gene: TRBV3-1/TRBV3-2; j_gene: TRBJ1-5; CDR3aa: ASSPSGTANQPQH
v_gene: TRBV29-1; j_gene: TRBJ1-2; CDR3aa: SVDRDRGYGYT
v_gene: TRBV5-7; j_gene: TRBJ1-1; CDR3aa: ASRLDSGRPEAF
v_gene: TRBV15; j_gene: TRBJ2-6; CDR3aa: ATSRDRGSGANVLT
v_gene: TRBV19; j_gene: TRBJ2-7; CDR3aa: ASSMQGLYEQY
v_gene: TRBV7-8; j_gene: TRBJ2-2; CDR3aa: ASSNSGGTPGTGELF
v_gene: TRBV5-6; j_gene: TRBJ1-6; CDR3aa: ASSLGQVYNSPLH
v_gene: TRBV2; j_gene: TRBJ1-5; CDR3aa: ASMPGQSLNQPQH
v_gene: TRBV7-2; j_gene: TRBJ2-3; CDR3aa: ASSSPAGGDTQY
v_gene: TRBV6-5; j_gene: TRBJ2-2; CDR3aa: ASSYSSLSGELF
v_gene: TRBV15; j_gene: TRBJ1-6; CDR3aa: ATSREVGAANNSPLH
v_gene: TRBV7-9; j_gene: TRBJ2-2; CDR3aa: ASSAPGLAPGELF
v_gene: TRBV28; j_gene: TRBJ2-3; CDR3aa: ASSKFGLGVASVNTDTQY
v_gene: TRBV18; j_gene: TRBJ2-2; CDR3aa: ASSPEGLSTGELF
v_gene: TRBV4-1; j_gene: TRBJ2-2; CDR3aa: ASSQGGLAGVGTGELF
v_gene: TRBV7-9; j_gene: TRBJ2-1; CDR3aa: ASSLAGSGGANEQF
v_gene: TRBV24-1; j_gene: TRBJ2-2; CDR3aa: ATSGGRGARGTGELF
v_gene: TRBV18; j_gene: TRBJ2-7; CDR3aa: ASSPGEGLN
v_gene: TRBV7-2; j_gene: TRBJ2-7; CDR3aa: ASSSVAGPRYEQY
v_gene: TRBV6-5; j_gene: TRBJ1-4; CDR3aa: ASSKRQTTNEKLF
v_gene: TRBV2; j_gene: TRBJ2-5; CDR3aa: ASSWSGQSAPETQY